These T cell receptor beta chains were read from a single sample in a study of CD8 T cells in ankylosing spondylitis. Each CDR3 protein gets one entry after TCRdb re-called the 5' RACE reads with MiXCR. The sample lists 500,000 or so distinct CDR3 sequences; less than 6% were seen once. Sample: blood, either unsorted or a sorted T cell fraction (not recorded which). These receptors were collected from a male donor with ankylosing spondylitis. The CDR3 runs from the conserved cysteine through the conserved F or W.

>TRBV9|14|TRBJ2-7
CASSGSGRGYEQYF
>TRBV5-1|17|TRBJ1-1
CASSLGNRAGGNTEAFF
>TRBV5-5|14|TRBJ2-5
CASSPVGRGETQYF
>TRBV20-1|18|TRBJ2-6
CSARDRTGPGSGANVLTF
>TRBV20-1|13|TRBJ2-1
CSSRVARAAEQFF
>TRBV5-1|16|TRBJ2-2
CASSLWAGSNTGELFF
>TRBV20-1|11|TRBJ2-1
CSAATGDEQFF
>TRBV7-9|15|TRBJ1-1
CASSSDRVVITEAFF
>TRBV7-7|14|TRBJ2-1
CASSPSGPADEQFF
>TRBV24-1|15|TRBJ2-7
CATSDSGQGDHEQYF
>TRBV5-1|15|TRBJ2-7
CASSVSRGPTYEQYF
>TRBV6-1|17|TRBJ2-3
CASSRRGAGPSTDTQYF
>TRBV7-2|16|TRBJ2-5
CASSNIFGGGQETQYF
>TRBV4-3|17|TRBJ2-7
CASSQTYLTQTPYEQYF